This is a list of T cell receptor beta chains from one sample in a study of blood T cell repertoires in COVID-19. The data were produced by immunoSEQ multiplex PCR, yet TCRdb's version contains in-frame clones alone and is incomplete. The top ten hold under 7% of the sample, which has 150,000 to 200,000 clones, 80% seen once. The sequencing input was PBMCs or T cells enriched from blood (not recorded which). These receptors were collected from a man aged 35 to 55 who had recovered from COVID-19. CDR3s leave out the opening cysteine and the closing phenylalanine or tryptophan. Each record gives: J gene, V gene, CDR3 protein.

J gene: TRBJ1-1
V gene: TRBV18
CDR3 protein: ASSPTQSGTEAF

J gene: TRBJ1-3
V gene: TRBV6-5
CDR3 protein: ASSQRGGSGNTIY

J gene: TRBJ1-5
V gene: TRBV7-9
CDR3 protein: ASSYSEGASQPQH

J gene: TRBJ1-2
V gene: TRBV6-1
CDR3 protein: ASRNRALDYGYT

J gene: TRBJ2-7
V gene: TRBV6-2/TRBV6-3
CDR3 protein: ASSQDSYEQY

J gene: TRBJ1-1
V gene: TRBV7-2
CDR3 protein: ASSQDSAPNTEAF

J gene: TRBJ2-1
V gene: TRBV19
CDR3 protein: ASSIGGFGNEQF

J gene: TRBJ1-1
V gene: TRBV7-9
CDR3 protein: ASRQGQTSEAF

J gene: TRBJ1-2
V gene: TRBV19
CDR3 protein: ASSMGGNYMNYGYT

J gene: TRBJ2-7
V gene: TRBV30
CDR3 protein: AWSVLVEKQY

J gene: TRBJ1-3
V gene: TRBV7-6
CDR3 protein: ASSRSQVLTGNTIY

J gene: TRBJ1-6
V gene: TRBV30
CDR3 protein: ACSPGTGAPLH

J gene: TRBJ1-1
V gene: TRBV19
CDR3 protein: ASKGGGSLNTEAF

J gene: TRBJ2-1
V gene: TRBV11-2
CDR3 protein: ASSFRSGSYNEQF

J gene: TRBJ2-2
V gene: TRBV11-2
CDR3 protein: ASSSIETSGGELF

J gene: TRBJ1-1
V gene: TRBV14
CDR3 protein: ASSPYRQRENTEAF

J gene: TRBJ2-3
V gene: TRBV7-9
CDR3 protein: ASSLDRGTDTQY

J gene: TRBJ1-6
V gene: TRBV5-1
CDR3 protein: ASSQERGGFYSPLH

J gene: TRBJ2-1
V gene: TRBV3-1/TRBV3-2
CDR3 protein: ASSQEVRLPREQF

J gene: TRBJ2-3
V gene: TRBV7-3
CDR3 protein: ASSSGGSTDTQY

J gene: TRBJ1-5
V gene: TRBV18
CDR3 protein: ASSGGRQPQH

J gene: TRBJ1-1
V gene: TRBV5-6
CDR3 protein: ASSLSSGYTEAF

J gene: TRBJ1-6
V gene: TRBV18
CDR3 protein: ASSPESGGQDSPLH

J gene: TRBJ1-5
V gene: TRBV19
CDR3 protein: ASRKQGGVSNQPQH

J gene: TRBJ2-7
V gene: TRBV3-1/TRBV3-2
CDR3 protein: ASSRQGVSYEQY

J gene: TRBJ1-6
V gene: TRBV20-1
CDR3 protein: SASISPLGSSYNSPLH

J gene: TRBJ1-6
V gene: TRBV30
CDR3 protein: AWEKQGNSPLH

J gene: TRBJ2-7
V gene: TRBV5-1
CDR3 protein: ASSGQGAAYEQY

J gene: TRBJ2-3
V gene: TRBV3-1/TRBV3-2
CDR3 protein: ASSQTTGSNTDTQY

J gene: TRBJ1-5
V gene: TRBV29-1
CDR3 protein: SVEEARNQPQH

J gene: TRBJ2-1
V gene: TRBV6-5
CDR3 protein: ASSPSQGALGQF

J gene: TRBJ2-7
V gene: TRBV7-2
CDR3 protein: ASSLDGLAGPRGQY

J gene: TRBJ2-5
V gene: TRBV9
CDR3 protein: ASSQGYRDQETQY

J gene: TRBJ1-2
V gene: TRBV30
CDR3 protein: AWPRQGGYGYT

J gene: TRBJ1-6
V gene: TRBV6-5
CDR3 protein: ASSWTGGSSPLH

J gene: TRBJ1-2
V gene: TRBV23-1
CDR3 protein: ASSQHFLGAYGYT

J gene: TRBJ2-3
V gene: TRBV19
CDR3 protein: ASSYREVTDTQY

J gene: TRBJ1-2
V gene: TRBV14
CDR3 protein: ASSPSGGANYGYT

J gene: TRBJ1-2
V gene: TRBV5-6
CDR3 protein: ASSLPGFNYGYT

J gene: TRBJ1-2
V gene: TRBV19
CDR3 protein: ASGPNRWLLHGYT

J gene: TRBJ1-2
V gene: TRBV9
CDR3 protein: ASSGAAVSTNYGYT

J gene: TRBJ1-1
V gene: TRBV29-1
CDR3 protein: SVRGQLLLLNTEAF

J gene: TRBJ1-1
V gene: TRBV6-1
CDR3 protein: ASSDRSPGEAF

J gene: TRBJ2-3
V gene: TRBV19
CDR3 protein: ASSTGQIHTDTQY

J gene: TRBJ1-5
V gene: TRBV18
CDR3 protein: ASSQFEGSGNQPQH

J gene: TRBJ2-5
V gene: TRBV13
CDR3 protein: ASSSRGGGIQETQY

J gene: TRBJ1-3
V gene: TRBV18
CDR3 protein: ASSLGGVGNTIY